This T cell receptor (beta chain) is drawn from a study of blood T cell repertoires in COVID-19. Study-wide background: Acute and convalescent COVID-19 specimens originated in the United States, Italy and Spain.

As originally analysed: Amplification from reference gene primers served as the basis for estimated nucleated cell counts. TCRdb keeps only in-frame clones here, not all; method: immunoSEQ multiplex PCR. Clonal size and the V and J genes are those of that table, whereas D and trimming came from the DNA. The profile covers more than 350,000 clones, with over 75% appearing a single time and 10% taken by the ten largest. A Seattle source enrolled patients during active infection and followed them longitudinally. The CDR3 loop spans 15 amino acids. The TCR sequence derives from a woman in her 30s with COVID-19, enrolled during active disease. Specimen: peripheral blood. The gene calls are TRBV21-1 and TRBJ1-5; the DNA was not compared with TRBD1, the D call given in the table. TRBV21-1 is flagged as a pseudogene. CDR3 protein: CASSKGARGNQPQHF. CDR3 bases: TGTGCCAGCAGCAAAGGGGCCAGGGGTAATCAGCCCCAGCATTTT.